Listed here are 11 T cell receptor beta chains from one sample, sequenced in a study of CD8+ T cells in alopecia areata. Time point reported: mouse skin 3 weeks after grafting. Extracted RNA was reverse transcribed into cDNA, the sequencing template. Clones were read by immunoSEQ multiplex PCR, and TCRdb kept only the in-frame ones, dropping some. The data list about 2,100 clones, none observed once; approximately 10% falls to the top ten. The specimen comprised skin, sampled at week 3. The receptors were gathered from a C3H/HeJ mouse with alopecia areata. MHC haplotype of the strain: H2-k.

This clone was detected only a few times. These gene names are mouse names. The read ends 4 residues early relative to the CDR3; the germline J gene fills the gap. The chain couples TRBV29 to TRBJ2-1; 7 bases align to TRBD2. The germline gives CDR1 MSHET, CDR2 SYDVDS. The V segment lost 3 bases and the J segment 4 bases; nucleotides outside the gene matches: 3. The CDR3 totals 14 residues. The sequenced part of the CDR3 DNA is TGTGCTAGCAGTTTCGGGGGGGGTTATGCT. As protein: CASSFGGGYA. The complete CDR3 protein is CASSFGGGYAEQFF.

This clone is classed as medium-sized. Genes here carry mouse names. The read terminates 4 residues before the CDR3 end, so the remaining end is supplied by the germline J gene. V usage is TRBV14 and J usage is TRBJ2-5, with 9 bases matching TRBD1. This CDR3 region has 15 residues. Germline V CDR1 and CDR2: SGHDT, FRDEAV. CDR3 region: CASSLGTGKRDTQYF. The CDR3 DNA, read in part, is TGTGCCAGCAGTTTGGGGACAGGGAAGCGAGAC.

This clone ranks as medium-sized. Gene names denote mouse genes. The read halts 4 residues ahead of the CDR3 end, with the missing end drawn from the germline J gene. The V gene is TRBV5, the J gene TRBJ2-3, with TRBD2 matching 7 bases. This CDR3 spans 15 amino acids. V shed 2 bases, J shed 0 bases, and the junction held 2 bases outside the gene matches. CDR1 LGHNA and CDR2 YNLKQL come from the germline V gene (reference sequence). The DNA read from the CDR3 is TGTGCCAGCAGCCAACTGGGGGTTAGTGCAGAA. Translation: CASSQLGVSAE. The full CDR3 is CASSQLGVSAETLYF.

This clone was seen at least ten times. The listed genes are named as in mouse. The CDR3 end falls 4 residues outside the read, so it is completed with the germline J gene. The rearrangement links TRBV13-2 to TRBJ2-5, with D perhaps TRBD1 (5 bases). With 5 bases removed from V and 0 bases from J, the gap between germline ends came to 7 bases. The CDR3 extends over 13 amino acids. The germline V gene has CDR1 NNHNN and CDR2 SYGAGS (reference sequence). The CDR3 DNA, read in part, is TGTGCCAGCGGGACAGTTAACCAAGAC. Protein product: CASGTVNQD. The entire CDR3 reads CASGTVNQDTQYF.

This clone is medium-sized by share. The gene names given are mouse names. The sequenced part of the CDR3 DNA is TGTGCCAGCAGTCCCTGGGGGGGCACCTATGCT. Translating gives CASSPWGGTYA. Given in full, the CDR3 is CASSPWGGTYAEQFF. The rearrangement joins TRBV19 to TRBJ2-1; TRBD2 agrees at 10 bases. The CDR3 end lies 4 residues beyond the end of the read and is filled in from the germline J gene. The junction had 4 bases not matched to a gene; V was cut back by 4 bases and J by 3 bases. CDR1 is FNHDT and CDR2 is SITEND in the germline V gene (reference sequence). The CDR3 extends over 15 amino acids. The full variable domain, its missing parts supplied by reference TRBV19 and TRBJ2-1, is GGIITQTPKFLIGQEGQKLTLKCQQNFNHDTMYWYRQDSGKGLRLIYYSITENDLQKGDLSEGYDASREKKSSFSLTVTSAQKNEMAVFLCASSPWGGTYAEQFFGPGTRLTVL.

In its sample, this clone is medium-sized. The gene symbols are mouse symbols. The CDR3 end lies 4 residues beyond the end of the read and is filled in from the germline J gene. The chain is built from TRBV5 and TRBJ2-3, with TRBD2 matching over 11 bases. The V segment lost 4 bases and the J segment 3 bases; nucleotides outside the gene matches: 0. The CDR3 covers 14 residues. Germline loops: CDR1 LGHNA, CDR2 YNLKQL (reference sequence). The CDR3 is CASSRTGGAETLYF. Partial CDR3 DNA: TGTGCCAGCAGCCGGACTGGGGGGGCAGAA.

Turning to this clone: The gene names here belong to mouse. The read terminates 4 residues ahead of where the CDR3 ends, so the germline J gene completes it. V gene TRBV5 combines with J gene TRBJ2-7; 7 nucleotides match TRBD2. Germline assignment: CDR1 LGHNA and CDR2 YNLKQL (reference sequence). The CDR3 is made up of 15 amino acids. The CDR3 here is CASSQDWLGGYEQYF. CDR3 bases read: TGTGCCAGCAGCCAAGATTGGTTGGGGGGATAT.

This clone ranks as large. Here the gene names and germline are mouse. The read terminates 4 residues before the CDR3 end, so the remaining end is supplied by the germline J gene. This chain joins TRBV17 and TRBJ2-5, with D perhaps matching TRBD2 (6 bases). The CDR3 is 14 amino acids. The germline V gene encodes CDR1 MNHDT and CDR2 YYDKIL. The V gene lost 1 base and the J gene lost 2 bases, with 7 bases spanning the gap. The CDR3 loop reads CASSRGGGQDTQYF. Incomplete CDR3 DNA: TGTGCTAGCAGTAGAGGTGGGGGCCAAGAC.

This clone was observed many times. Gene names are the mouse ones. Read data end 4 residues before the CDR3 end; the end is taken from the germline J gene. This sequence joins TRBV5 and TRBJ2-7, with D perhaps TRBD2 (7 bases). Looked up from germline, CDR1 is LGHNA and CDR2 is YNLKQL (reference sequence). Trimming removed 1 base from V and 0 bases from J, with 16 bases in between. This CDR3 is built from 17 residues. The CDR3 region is CASSQGSGGLSSYEQYF. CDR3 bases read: TGTGCCAGCAGCCAAGGTTCTGGGGGCCTGAGCTCCTAT.

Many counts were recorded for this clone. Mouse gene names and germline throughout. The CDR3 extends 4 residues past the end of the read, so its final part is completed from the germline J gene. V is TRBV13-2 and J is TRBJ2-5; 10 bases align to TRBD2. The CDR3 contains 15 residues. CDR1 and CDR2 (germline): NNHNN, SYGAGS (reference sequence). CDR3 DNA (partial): TGTGCCAGCGGTGATGCCTGGGGGGGCGAAGAC. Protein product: CASGDAWGGED. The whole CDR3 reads CASGDAWGGEDTQYF.

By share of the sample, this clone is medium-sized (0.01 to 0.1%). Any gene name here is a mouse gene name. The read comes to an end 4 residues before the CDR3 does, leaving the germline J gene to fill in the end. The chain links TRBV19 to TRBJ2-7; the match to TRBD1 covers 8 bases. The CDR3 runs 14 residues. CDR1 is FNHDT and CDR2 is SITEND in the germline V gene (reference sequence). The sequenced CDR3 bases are TGTGCCAGCAGTATACAGGGGGCGGGGTAT. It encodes CASSIQGAGY. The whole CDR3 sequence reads CASSIQGAGYEQYF.